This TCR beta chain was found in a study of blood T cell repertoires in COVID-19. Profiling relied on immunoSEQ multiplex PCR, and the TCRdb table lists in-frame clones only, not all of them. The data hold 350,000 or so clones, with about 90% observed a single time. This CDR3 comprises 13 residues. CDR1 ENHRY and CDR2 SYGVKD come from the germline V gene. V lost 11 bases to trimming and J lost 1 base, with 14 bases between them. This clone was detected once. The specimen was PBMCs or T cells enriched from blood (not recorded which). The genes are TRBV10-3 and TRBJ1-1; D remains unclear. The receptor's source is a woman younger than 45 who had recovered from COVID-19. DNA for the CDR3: TGTGCCCTTCAGGCAGCTGGGAACACTGAAGCTTTCTTT. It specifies CALQAAGNTEAFF.